This TCR beta chain was documented in a study of PD-1 blockade in classical Hodgkin lymphoma. Here immunoSEQ multiplex PCR was the method, and the copy in TCRdb shows in-frame clones only, minus some. The sample lists around 20,000 clones; about nine tenths were seen once. Patients all relapsed after autologous stem cell transplantation, and there was variation in brentuximab vedotin exposure. This CDR3 has 13 amino acids. Looked up from germline, CDR1 is SGHRS and CDR2 is YFSETQ. Trimming left V 6 bases short and J 4 bases short, with 13 bases between. Study results and caveats: In newly diagnosed patients, baseline TCR diversity was reportedly below that of healthy donors. It was CD4+ TCR diversity, not CD8+, that rose significantly by C4D1. Individuals initiating nivolumab under 1 year after ASCT were excluded.

A word on this clone: Its antigen is as yet unknown.

Sequences were derived from peripheral blood mononuclear cells (PBMCs), sampled before the second cycle of nivolumab. The chain uses TRBV5-1 and TRBJ1-1; the D gene is possibly TRBD1 (5 bases). This TCR derives from a human donor with classical Hodgkin lymphoma. CDR3 region: CASTIGGFTEAFF. Here the CDR3 DNA reads TGCGCCAGCACCATTGGGGGGTTCACTGAAGCTTTCTTT. The variable domain in full, completed from reference TRBV5-1 and TRBJ1-1, reads KAGVTQTPRYLIKTRGQQVTLSCSPISGHRSVSWYQQTPGQGLQFLFEYFSETQRNKGNFPGRFSGRQFSNSRSEMNVSTLELGDSALYLCASTIGGFTEAFFGQGTRLTVV.